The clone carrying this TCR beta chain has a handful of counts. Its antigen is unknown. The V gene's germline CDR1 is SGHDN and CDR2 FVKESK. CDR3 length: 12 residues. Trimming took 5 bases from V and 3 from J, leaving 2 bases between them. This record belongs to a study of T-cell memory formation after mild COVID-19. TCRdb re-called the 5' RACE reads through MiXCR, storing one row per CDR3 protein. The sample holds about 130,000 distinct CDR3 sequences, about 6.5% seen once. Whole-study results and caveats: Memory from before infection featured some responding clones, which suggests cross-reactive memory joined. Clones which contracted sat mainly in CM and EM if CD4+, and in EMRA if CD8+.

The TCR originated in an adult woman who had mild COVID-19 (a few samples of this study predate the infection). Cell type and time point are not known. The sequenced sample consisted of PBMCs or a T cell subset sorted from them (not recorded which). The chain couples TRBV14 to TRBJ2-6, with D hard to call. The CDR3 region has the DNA TGTGCCAGCAGCGGTGGGGCCAACGTCCTGACTTTC. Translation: CASSGGANVLTF.